This T cell receptor beta chain was identified during a study of cytomegalovirus exposure and HLA in healthy donors. The V and J ends lost 5 bases and 1 base respectively, with 12 bases between them. The germline V gene encodes CDR1 LNHDA and CDR2 SQIVND (reference sequence). The length of the CDR3 is 14 residues. A few counts support this clone. A multiplex PCR was run with 60 Vbeta primers and 13 Jbeta primers. The table came from immunoSEQ multiplex PCR; TCRdb's copy has only in-frame clones and leaves some out. The sample has over 150,000 clones; roughly 80% are singletons. The study sampled nominally healthy donors, though unrecorded immune exposures were likely.

Sequenced: PBMCs. This clonotype was obtained from a man under 40 in good health and CMV-seropositive. V and J are TRBV19 and TRBJ2-7, with D perhaps TRBD2 (5 bases). This chain's CDR3 is CASSLRSGSYEQYF. The DNA of the CDR3 is TGTGCCAGTAGTTTACGCTCGGGGTCCTACGAGCAGTACTTC.